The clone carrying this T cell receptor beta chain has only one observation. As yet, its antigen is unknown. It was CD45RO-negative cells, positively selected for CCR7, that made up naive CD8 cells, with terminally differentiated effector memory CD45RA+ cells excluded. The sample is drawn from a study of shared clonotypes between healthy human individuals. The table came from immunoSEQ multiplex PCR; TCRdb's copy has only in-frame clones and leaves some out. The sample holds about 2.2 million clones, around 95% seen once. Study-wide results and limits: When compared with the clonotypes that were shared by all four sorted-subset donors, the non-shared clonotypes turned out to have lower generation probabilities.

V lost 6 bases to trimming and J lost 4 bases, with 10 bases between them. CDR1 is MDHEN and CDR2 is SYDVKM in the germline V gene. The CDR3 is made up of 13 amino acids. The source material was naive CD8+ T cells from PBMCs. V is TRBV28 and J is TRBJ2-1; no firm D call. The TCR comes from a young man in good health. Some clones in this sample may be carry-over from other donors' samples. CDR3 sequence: CASRDWSYNEQFF. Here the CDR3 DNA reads TGTGCCAGCAGGGATTGGTCATACAATGAGCAGTTCTTC.